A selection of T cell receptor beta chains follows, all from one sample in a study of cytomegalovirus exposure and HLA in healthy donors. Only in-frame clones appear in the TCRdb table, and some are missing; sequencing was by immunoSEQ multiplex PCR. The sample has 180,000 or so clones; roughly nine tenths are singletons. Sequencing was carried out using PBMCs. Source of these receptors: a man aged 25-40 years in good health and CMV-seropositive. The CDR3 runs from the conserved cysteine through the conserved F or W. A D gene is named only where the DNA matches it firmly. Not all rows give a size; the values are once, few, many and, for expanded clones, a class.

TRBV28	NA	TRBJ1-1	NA	CASSLSIDRFEAFF	TGTGCCAGCAGTTTATCGATAGACAGATTTGAAGCTTTCTTT
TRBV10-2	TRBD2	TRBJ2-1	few	CATQRERQFF	TGCGCCACCCAGCGGGAACGGCAGTTCTTC
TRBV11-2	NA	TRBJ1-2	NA	CASSLGGKPPGLYGYTF	TGTGCCAGCAGCTTAGGTGGCAAACCTCCCGGGCTCTATGGCTACACCTTC
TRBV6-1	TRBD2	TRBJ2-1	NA	CASSEPTSGYNEQFF	TGTGCCAGCAGTGAACCGACTAGCGGGTACAATGAGCAGTTCTTC
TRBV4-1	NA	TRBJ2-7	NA	CASSQATQSYEQYF	TGCGCCAGCAGCCAAGCGACACAGTCCTACGAGCAGTACTTC
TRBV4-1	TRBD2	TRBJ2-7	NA	CASSQGTSGNYEQYF	TGCGCCAGCAGCCAAGGGACTAGCGGGAACTACGAGCAGTACTTC
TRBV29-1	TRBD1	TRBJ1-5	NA	CSVGQGGGEPQHF	TGCAGCGTCGGTCAGGGGGGTGGGGAGCCCCAGCATTTT
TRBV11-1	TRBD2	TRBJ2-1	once	CASSFRAGVDNEQFF	TGTGCCAGCAGCTTTAGAGCGGGAGTGGACAATGAGCAGTTCTTC
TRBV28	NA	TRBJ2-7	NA	CASGPGGLYEQYF	TGTGCCAGCGGGCCAGGGGGACTTTACGAGCAGTACTTC
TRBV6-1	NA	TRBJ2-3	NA	CASSERSFTDTQYF	TGTGCCAGCAGTGAAAGGTCGTTCACAGATACGCAGTATTTT
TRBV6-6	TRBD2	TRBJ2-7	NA	CASTSAGGPYEQYF	TGTGCCAGCACCTCAGCGGGAGGGCCCTACGAGCAGTACTTC
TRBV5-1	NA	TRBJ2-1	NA	CASSPRGRQSYNEQFF	TGCGCCAGCAGCCCCCGGGGGCGGCAGTCCTACAATGAGCAGTTCTTC
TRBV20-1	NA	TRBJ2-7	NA	CSATSTQYF	TGCAGTGCTACCTCGACACAGTACTTC
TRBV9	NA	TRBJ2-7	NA	CASSVGGAKEQYF	TGTGCCAGCAGCGTAGGGGGGGCGAAAGAGCAGTACTTC
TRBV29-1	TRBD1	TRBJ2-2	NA	CSVGLTGAPGELFF	TGCAGCGTTGGTCTGACAGGGGCGCCCGGGGAGCTGTTTTTT
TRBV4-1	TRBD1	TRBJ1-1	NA	CASSHQQGMPEAFF	TGCGCCAGCAGCCACCAACAGGGGATGCCTGAAGCTTTCTTT
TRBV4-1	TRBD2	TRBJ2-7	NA	CASSQDAAGGASSYEQYF	TGCGCCAGCAGCCAAGATGCAGCGGGGGGCGCCTCCTCCTACGAGCAGTACTTC
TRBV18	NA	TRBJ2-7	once	CASSPRRDHEQYF	TGTGCCAGCTCACCAAGACGGGACCACGAGCAGTACTTC
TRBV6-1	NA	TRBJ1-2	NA	CASSEAGYYGYTF	TGTGCCAGCAGTGAAGCGGGTTACTATGGCTACACCTTC
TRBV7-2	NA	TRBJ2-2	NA	CASSGGTSNTGELFF	TGTGCCAGCAGCGGGGGGACTTCGAACACCGGGGAGCTGTTTTTT
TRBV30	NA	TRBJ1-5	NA	CAWSVSVSNQPQHF	TGTGCCTGGAGTGTATCAGTTTCCAATCAGCCCCAGCATTTT
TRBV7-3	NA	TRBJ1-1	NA	CASSAEGSYTEAFF	TGTGCCAGCAGCGCGGAAGGGTCTTACACTGAAGCTTTCTTT
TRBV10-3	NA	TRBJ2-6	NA	CAISEWGSGANVLTF	TGTGCCATCAGTGAGTGGGGTTCTGGGGCCAACGTCCTGACTTTC
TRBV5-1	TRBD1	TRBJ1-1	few	CASSFTGGGTEAFF	TGCGCCAGCAGCTTCACAGGGGGAGGGACTGAAGCTTTCTTT
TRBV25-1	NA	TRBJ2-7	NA	CASRESYEQYF	TGTGCCAGCCGGGAGTCCTACGAGCAGTACTTC
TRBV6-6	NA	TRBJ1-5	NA	CASSWGTDGRQPQHF	TGTGCCAGCAGTTGGGGGACCGACGGACGGCAGCCCCAGCATTTT
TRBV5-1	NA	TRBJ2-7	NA	CASSPGQLSYEQYF	TGCGCCAGCAGCCCGGGACAACTCAGCTACGAGCAGTACTTC
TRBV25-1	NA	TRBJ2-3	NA	CASSERGDSTDTQYF	TGTGCCAGCAGTGAAAGAGGGGATAGCACAGATACGCAGTATTTT
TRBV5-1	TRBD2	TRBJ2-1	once	CASSFSGTSSPVQFF	TGCGCCAGCAGCTTTTCCGGGACTAGTTCCCCCGTACAGTTCTTC